This TCR beta chain was documented in a study of cytomegalovirus exposure and HLA in healthy donors (dated by TCRdb to the late 2010s). Background on the whole study: According to a later analysis, the roughly 120 validation repertoires were produced on the same platform as the 680 or so repertoires of the first cohort. The study was designed to test whether signatures of past pathogen exposure could be identified by cataloging public T cell receptors. In addition to the first cohort of about 650 subjects, a separate validation cohort of 130 or so different subjects was used. High-throughput TCR immunosequencing, statistical association of individual TCRs with disease status, and machine learning were combined to predict cytomegalovirus infection status. Results and caveats for the whole study, not just this receptor: The authors suggested that the approach could potentially be extended to other disease states and immunological phenotypes. In vitro tests confirmed that three of the cytomegalovirus-associated TCR beta chains recognize cytomegalovirus antigens. The study listed 164 TCR beta chains as associated with cytomegalovirus. In both the original and validation cohorts, the classifier was reported to diagnose cytomegalovirus status with high specificity and sensitivity. In a later analysis, TCRs clustered in the first cohort were found to also tend to co-occur in the 110 or so validation repertoires, with approximately 93% of cluster scores above 0. A later analysis lacked HLA typing for the validation cohort, so it scored co-occurrence in that cohort across all 110 or so repertoires. Across donors, most TCR sequences were observed very rarely, whereas some public TCRs were present in many individuals.

Notes on this clone: Its antigen is currently not known. Base qualities are missing; no much larger clone stands one base away.

Separate from the roughly 650-subject first cohort, the validation cohort of roughly 130 subjects was the group to which the donors belonged. V has 8 bases trimmed and J has 5 bases trimmed; junction bases matching no gene number 27. The CDR3 measures 20 amino acids from cysteine to phenylalanine. The sequence is cut down to CDR3 DNA, 60 bases in frame from base 1. The germline V gene gives CDR1 as SGHTA and CDR2 as FQGTGA. Library method: the immunoSEQ multiplex PCR assay. The paper's data handling went like this. A statistical classification framework was built to diagnose cytomegalovirus status from the catalog of TCR beta chain sequences. TCRdb retrieved this table from immuneACCESS and kept in-frame rearrangements only. Not all clones are present; in checked studies, unresolved V genes account for under half, and no reason is known for the remainder. The D gene and trimming were derived from the DNA, and the V and J assignments and clone size from that table. The sample records approximately 80,000 clones, 90% to 95% of which are singletons. The biggest ten clones account for approximately 3.8% of the sample.

This receptor was obtained from a woman aged 25 to 39 in good health and CMV-seronegative. The V and J segments used are TRBV7-3 and TRBJ2-5, and TRBD2 matches 9 of the central bases. The sequencing sample was made of PBMCs. DNA sequence: TGTGCCAGCTGCCGGAAACTCCATAGGACTAGCGTATTAGGATGGGAGACCCAGTACTTC. This encodes CASCRKLHRTSVLGWETQYF.